Sequencing of this TCR beta chain was carried out in a study of T cells in Graves' hyperthyroidism and ophthalmopathy (dated by TCRdb to between 2019 and 2020). About the investigation overall: Peripheral blood samples were taken at the time of initial diagnosis, prior to any treatment. A discovery cohort of about a hundred patients, 43 with Graves' ophthalmopathy and 57 with stable Graves' hyperthyroidism, was used to find distinguishing TCR V-J signatures. Prospective prediction of ophthalmopathy was tested in an independent validation cohort consisting of some 18 hyperthyroidism patients and around 16 patients who later progressed to ophthalmopathy. For training and testing, the 80 to 100 patients in the discovery cohort were randomly divided in a 7:3 ratio. The study also compared thyroid tissue and blood T-cell repertoires from over 5 Graves' hyperthyroidism patients. Following sampling, methimazole starting at 30 mg daily was given to hyperthyroidism patients, and high-dose intravenous methylprednisolone was given to ophthalmopathy patients. The paper describes TCR Vbeta CDR3 sequencing of 120 to 150 peripheral blood samples, made up of 43 ophthalmopathy patients, 70 to 75 hyperthyroidism patients and roughly 17 progressor patients. Study-wide conclusions, independent of this receptor: Most expanded thyroid clonotypes (frequency above 0.001) were also found in blood, which suggests that blood repertoires may mirror thyroid immune responses. A 13 V-J signature model separated ophthalmopathy from stable hyperthyroidism, with approximately 86% sensitivity and about 81% specificity in cross-validation and 80%/75% in testing. Sample size was not statistically predetermined, and investigators were not blinded to group allocation. In validation, progression to ophthalmopathy was predicted by the model with 70.59% sensitivity and roughly 72% specificity, a median of 6.5 months before onset.

This clonotype was recorded at least ten times. Its antigen remains unidentified. No clone much larger than this one lies a single base away; base qualities are absent. Amplification of TCR beta CDR3 regions was carried out from RNA transcripts. The TCR CDR3 was subjected to a first round of RT-PCR using the HTBI primer set and the Qiagen OneStep RT-PCR kit. Libraries were constructed in a second round of multiplex PCR, after which size selection and purification were carried out. Sequencing of the libraries was done on an Illumina HiSeq2000 using paired-end 100 bp reads. As for the original processing: SOAPnuke was used to process the raw data, with reads discarded if the reads contained adapters or uncalled bases, had a mean Phred below 15, or lacked an exact constant-primer or identifier match. High-quality paired reads were merged with COPE v1.2.5, and unique nucleotide sequences were defined as clonotypes. MiTCR v1.1 was used to align clonotypes to the IMGT TRBV, TRBD and TRBJ reference segments. Only V-J combinations with frequency above 0.0001, covering roughly 99% of repertoires, were analysed. The TCS score was defined as F50 (clonal expansion) divided by E x V (chaos), with BLOSUM62-based TCRdist calculated between CDR3 peptides within each V-J. Welch's t-statistics and random forest reduced roughly 500 V-J features to roughly 13, which were used in a naive Bayes classifier (R e1071). TCRdb's own reprocessing of the public reads used fastp at Q25 and MiXCR and kept productive beta chains. Duplicate CDR3 protein sequences are folded into a single record with the most common DNA and genes. The V and J calls come from TCRdb's annotation, not from the publication. This sample lists about 690,000 distinct CDR3 sequences; around 16% were detected once. Of the sample, 15% to 17% falls within the top ten clones.

At the junction V is shortened by 2 bases and J by 3 bases, with 7 bases in between. The germline V gene supplies CDR1 MDHEN and CDR2 SYDVKM. Counted from cysteine to phenylalanine, this CDR3 has 13 amino acids. Only the CDR3 DNA stays, 39 bases, in frame from base 1. Stable Graves' hyperthyroidism was defined as the absence of progression to ophthalmopathy over 18 months of follow-up. Hyperthyroidism patients were newly diagnosed, had a disease duration of under 2 months, and were aged 18 to 65 years. Patients with uncontrolled infections, other autoimmune diseases, pregnancy or lactation were excluded. Clinical symptoms, serum thyroxine and TRAb, thyroid ultrasound, and orbital computed tomography formed the basis for the diagnoses. Ficoll-Paque density gradient centrifugation was used to isolate PBMCs from about 10 ml of fresh peripheral blood. Trizol reagent was used to extract total RNA, and RNA quality was then checked on an Agilent 2100 Bioanalyzer.

This sequence uses TRBV28 and TRBJ1-2, and perhaps TRBD1 as D gene, on 6 matching bases. The sequence derives from a man aged 50 to 60 with Graves' hyperthyroidism. The sequenced sample was blood. Here is the DNA: TGTGCCAGCAGTTTAAGACAGGACTATGGCTACACCTTC. The encoded protein is CASSLRQDYGYTF.